This TCR beta chain was sequenced in a study of a mutant IDH1 vaccine in newly diagnosed glioma. Study-level background: Beginning 4-6 weeks after radiotherapy alone, or with temozolomide cycles, vaccination took place. Whole-study results and caveats: Pseudoprogression showed no apparent link to changes in top peripheral T cell clonotypes.

Stated time point: week 5, during vaccination. Each vaccine dose was 300 ug of mutant IDH1 20-mer peptide, with topical imiquimod. Comment on this clone: As yet, its antigen is unknown.

Measured with immunoSEQ multiplex PCR; TCRdb has only the in-frame clones, and not every one. The table includes 50,000 or so clones, around 80% detected once. This TCR came from a woman in her 50s with glioma. The sequences come from PBMCs, collected from a glioma patient whose treatment included an IDH1 peptide vaccine.

As DNA, the CDR3 is TGTGCCAGCAGCCCCCGGGACAGGGCCGGTAATGAAAAACTGTTTTTT. This gives the protein CASSPRDRAGNEKLFF. J is TRBJ1-4 and V is TRBV7-9; TRBD1 aligns across 9 bases. Germline CDR1 SEHNR, CDR2 FQNEAQ (reference sequence). The trim removed 5 bases at V and 4 bases at J, leaving 8 bases unmatched. The CDR3 extends over 16 amino acids.